This TCR beta chain comes out of a study of cytomegalovirus exposure and HLA in healthy donors. Broader study findings: Cytomegalovirus association was assigned to approximately 160 TCR beta chains.

All donors participated as healthy donors of bone marrow. There were likely unrecorded immune exposures, though donors were nominally healthy when sampled. The CDR3 is 17 amino acids. Germline-derived CDR1 and CDR2 are KGHSH and LQKENI. Trimming shortened V by 0 bases and J by 1 base, and 15 bases separated the two germline ends. The PCR ran on 60 Vbeta and 13 Jbeta primers. Method: immunoSEQ multiplex PCR; TCRdb's copy keeps in-frame clones and lacks some. The table lists around 150,000 clones, approximately 77% of them singletons. As to this clone: Its target is not known.

Material for sequencing was PBMCs. The chain couples TRBV18 to TRBJ1-1, with a tentative D call TRBD1 (6 bases). The sequence came from a man aged 25-40 years in good health and CMV-seronegative. CDR3 region: CASSPPSRGVRNTEAFF. Here the CDR3 DNA reads TGTGCCAGCTCACCACCTAGCAGGGGAGTTCGGAACACTGAAGCTTTCTTT.